Following are 9 T cell receptor beta chains from one sample sequenced in a study of blood T cell repertoires in COVID-19. Here immunoSEQ multiplex PCR was the method, and the copy in TCRdb shows in-frame clones only, minus some. The table has about 430,000 clones, 80% to 90% seen once. Sample: peripheral blood. Source of these receptors: a man aged 18 to 35 with COVID-19, enrolled during active disease.

The V and J genes are TRBV5-1 and TRBJ2-3; 7 bases line up with TRBD2. Looked up from germline, CDR1 is SGHRS and CDR2 is YFSETQ. After removal of 4 bases from V and 6 bases from J, the junction contained 11 bases not matched to a gene. This CDR3 is 15 amino acids long. CDR3: CASSPDGGSGDTQYF. Here the CDR3 DNA reads TGCGCCAGCAGCCCGGACGGGGGGAGTGGGGATACGCAGTATTTT.

The genes are TRBV12-2 and TRBJ2-3; the table's D call, TRBD2, has no DNA check behind it. TRBV12-2 is labeled a pseudogene. This CDR3 spans 21 amino acids. For the CDR3, the DNA is TGTGCCCCAAGTGAGTCCCCGGATTCTCGGCGAATAGCGGGGTGCACAGATACGCAGTATTTT. Translation gives CAPSESPDSRRIAGCTDTQYF.

V is TRBV19 and J is TRBJ1-5; D is ambiguous. Germline loops: CDR1 LNHDA, CDR2 SQIVND (reference sequence). Trimming left V 7 bases short and J 0 bases short, with 16 bases between. The CDR3 loop spans 16 amino acids. CDR3 loop: CASNGEGIHSNQPQHF. CDR3 coding DNA: TGTGCCAGTAACGGTGAGGGTATTCATAGCAATCAGCCCCAGCATTTT.

Only a few counts were recorded for this clone. This chain links TRBV5-1 with TRBJ2-7; TRBD1 matches 9 bases. This CDR3 is built from 15 residues. CDR1 and CDR2 from the germline V gene are SGHRS and YFSETQ. V was clipped by 0 bases and J by 1 base; unmatched bases: 2. CDR3 region: CASSLAGTGSYEQYF. The CDR3 DNA reads as TGCGCCAGCAGCTTGGCGGGGACAGGGTCCTACGAGCAGTACTTC. Complete variable domain (other parts from reference TRBV5-1 and TRBJ2-7): KAGVTQTPRYLIKTRGQQVTLSCSPISGHRSVSWYQQTPGQGLQFLFEYFSETQRNKGNFPGRFSGRQFSNSRSEMNVSTLELGDSALYLCASSLAGTGSYEQYFGPGTRLTVT.

The V gene is TRBV10-3, the J gene TRBJ2-2, with unresolved D. V gave up 0 bases and J gave up 7 bases, with 12 bases separating them. The CDR3 has 15 amino acids. Germline loops: CDR1 ENHRY, CDR2 SYGVKD. The CDR3 DNA follows: TGTGCCATCAGTGAGTCGCAGACTCCTGACGGGGAGCTGTTTTTT. Protein sequence: CAISESQTPDGELFF.

The J gene is TRBJ2-5, the V gene TRBV5-6; possible D gene TRBD1, 6 bases. The length of the CDR3 is 15 residues. CDR1 and CDR2 from the germline V gene are SGHDT and YYEEEE. V lost 2 bases, J lost 3 bases, and 14 bases lay in between. CDR3 DNA: TGTGCCAGCAGCTTTTTAGGGACATCCGAAGAGACCCAGTACTTC. Encoded protein: CASSFLGTSEETQYF.

This clone was detected a few times. CDR3 residues: CASSRGTGDSPLHF. The DNA for the CDR3 is TGCGCCAGCAGCCGAGGGACAGGGGACTCACCCCTCCACTTT. V is TRBV4-1 and J is TRBJ1-6, with 10 nucleotides matching TRBD1. J gave up 10 bases and V 4 bases, and 4 bases lay outside the gene matches. Per germline, CDR1 MGHRA and CDR2 YSYEKL. The CDR3 runs to 14 residues.

The CDR3 DNA reads TGTGCCATCAGCGCGGGGACAGGGCTTAGTGAAAAACTGTTTTTT. Residues: CAISAGTGLSEKLFF. V and J are TRBV10-3 and TRBJ1-4; TRBD1 matches 9 bases. Trimming cost V 6 bases and J 7 bases; bases outside gene matches: 9. CDR1 and CDR2 from the germline V gene are ENHRY and SYGVKD. The length of the CDR3 is 15 residues.

The chain carries TRBV3-1 (or the pseudogene TRBV3-2) and TRBJ2-1; tentatively, D is TRBD1 (5 bases). CDR1 LGHDT and CDR2 YNNKEL come from the germline V gene (reference sequence). Trimming stripped 3 bases from V and 3 bases from J, with 15 bases between. The CDR3 has 16 residues. The CDR3 region has the DNA TGTGCCAGCAGCCACCAATGGGGCATTGACTACAATGAGCAGTTCTTC. Translating gives CASSHQWGIDYNEQFF.